This T cell receptor beta chain comes out of a study of shared clonotypes between healthy human individuals. V lost 0 bases and J lost 6; bases outside the gene matches: 1. The CDR3 is 13 amino acids. Germline-derived CDR1 and CDR2 are SGHRS and YFSETQ. TCRdb's table, derived via immunoSEQ multiplex PCR, lists solely in-frame clones and lacks some. The sample holds under 1,900,000 clones, about 98.5% seen once. The chain carries TRBV5-1 and TRBJ2-7, with 9 bases aligning to TRBD1. The sample taken for sequencing was naive CD4+ T cells sorted from blood. As to subset: CD45RA+ positively selected. The clonotype comes from a young man in good health. CDR3 bases: TGCGCCAGCAGCTTGGTGGACAGGGGCGAGCAGTACTTC. Translating gives CASSLVDRGEQYF.